The clone carrying this T cell receptor (beta chain) was seen a few times. The antigen remains unidentified. This specimen comes from a study of shared clonotypes between healthy human individuals. Whole-study context: Three plates each covered CD4 naive and memory; CD8 naive two, CD8 memory one.

Study-wide results and limits: It was the few donors that limited the genetic and exposure-history diversity represented.

CDR3 length: 14 residues. The germline gives CDR1 SGHKS, CDR2 YYEKEE (reference sequence). Trimming removed 0 bases at V and 4 bases at J, with 10 bases between. The table came from immunoSEQ multiplex PCR; TCRdb's copy has only in-frame clones and leaves some out. Of nearly 1,000,000 clones listed, approximately 80% are singletons. The sequenced sample was memory CD4+ T cells sorted from blood. The sample's subset: CD45RA-negative fraction. This sequence joins TRBV5-5 and TRBJ1-1; D is possibly TRBD1 (6 bases). The TCR sequence derives from a man in his late teens or twenties in good health. The CDR3 spells CASSLVRGVTEAFF. For the CDR3, the DNA is TGTGCCAGCAGCTTGGTTAGGGGGGTCACTGAAGCTTTCTTT.